One and the same sample provided the 12 T cell receptor beta chains below, sequenced in a study of CD8 T cells in Susac syndrome. Random hexamers were used to reverse transcribe about 0.5 to 1 ug of RNA. TCRdb reprocessed the immunoSEQ multiplex PCR reads with MiXCR, giving one entry per CDR3 protein. The table includes about 70,000 distinct CDR3 sequences, roughly 94% detected once. Source material: CD8+ T cells from PBMCs. Receptor source: a human donor in good health.

This chain uses TRBV29-1 with TRBJ2-3; possibly TRBD1 or TRBD2 for D (7 bases each). Trimming removed 5 bases at V and 2 bases at J, with 17 bases between. The CDR3 is 15 residues long. CDR1 and CDR2 (germline): SQVTM, ANQGSEA. The CDR3 bases are TGCAGCGTTTCGGGGGGACAGATGAACACAGATACGCAGTATTTT. It yields the protein CSVSGGQMNTDTQYF.

The chain recombines TRBV6-5 with TRBJ2-1; no clear D gene. Germline CDR1 and CDR2: MNHEY and SVGAGI. This CDR3 spans 13 amino acids. Trimming removed 0 bases at V and 4 bases at J, with 4 bases between. The DNA for the CDR3 is TGTGCCAGCAGTTACTCGCCGTACAATGAGCAGTTCTTC. Amino acids: CASSYSPYNEQFF.

This sequence joins TRBV3-1 and TRBJ2-1; D gene unclear. V lost 2 bases and J 9 bases, leaving 8 bases between the germline ends. CDR1 and CDR2 (germline): LGHDT, YNNKEL (reference sequence). The CDR3 is made up of 12 amino acids. CDR3 sequence (DNA): TGTGCCAGCAGCCAATGGGGAAGTGAGCAGTTCTTC. Protein product: CASSQWGSEQFF.

The rearrangement links TRBV11-1 to TRBJ2-5; D is ambiguous. Germline CDR1 SGHAT, CDR2 FQDESV (reference sequence). This CDR3 contains 12 residues. V shed 6 bases and J shed 1 base, with 6 bases lying between them. Here the CDR3 reads CASRGFQETQYF. CDR3 coding DNA: TGTGCCAGCAGGGGTTTCCAAGAGACCCAGTACTTC.

The chain has TRBV9 and TRBJ2-3; D uncertain. Germline V lookup: CDR1 SGDLS, CDR2 YYNGEE. The V gene lost 0 bases and the J gene lost 6 bases, with 8 bases spanning the gap. This CDR3 spans 13 amino acids. The CDR3, as DNA: TGTGCCAGCAGCGTAGAGGGCTCGGATACGCAGTATTTT. Translation: CASSVEGSDTQYF.

The chain employs TRBV7-9 and TRBJ2-1, with TRBD2 identical over 7 bases. The CDR3 is made up of 12 amino acids. With 5 bases clipped from V and 14 bases from J, the junction kept 9 bases outside the gene matches. Germline-derived CDR1 and CDR2 are SEHNR and FQNEAQ (reference sequence). CDR3 DNA: TGTGCCAGCAGCCGTAGTGGACTAGATGAGTTCTTC. The encoded protein is CASSRSGLDEFF.

The rearrangement uses TRBV7-9 and TRBJ2-1; TRBD2 matches at 13 bases. Germline V gives CDR1 SEHNR, CDR2 FQNEAQ (reference sequence). Trimming at V came to 4 bases and at J to 5 bases, leaving 2 bases not matched to a gene. This CDR3 has 15 amino acids. Here the CDR3 reads CASSSTSGGDNEQFF. The CDR3 coding sequence is TGTGCCAGCAGCTCCACTAGCGGGGGGGACAATGAGCAGTTCTTC. The variable domain in full, completed from reference TRBV7-9 and TRBJ2-1, reads DTGVSQNPRHKITKRGQNVTFRCDPISEHNRLYWYRQTLGQGPEFLTYFQNEAQLEKSRLLSDRFSAERPKGSFSTLEIQRTEQGDSAMYLCASSSTSGGDNEQFFGPGTRLTVL.

This chain uses TRBV30 with TRBJ2-7; D may be TRBD2 (7 bases). Trimming took off 0 bases at V and 5 bases at J, with 14 bases between the two ends. The length of the CDR3 is 14 residues. Germline lookup yields CDR1 GTSNPN and CDR2 SVGIG (reference sequence). The CDR3 region has the DNA TGTGCCTGGAGTGTAGGGGGGGGGCTGAACGAGCAGTACTTC. It yields the protein CAWSVGGGLNEQYF.

V and J are TRBV7-9 and TRBJ2-7; possible D gene TRBD2, 5 bases. The germline V and J ends were trimmed by 5 bases and 0 bases, with 11 bases remaining between them. CDR1 SEHNR and CDR2 FQNEAQ come from the germline V gene (reference sequence). The CDR3 extends over 14 amino acids. The CDR3 sequence: CASSPDWSSYEQYF. Here the CDR3 DNA reads TGTGCCAGCAGCCCGGACTGGAGCTCCTACGAGCAGTACTTC.

The CDR3 coding sequence is TGTGCCAGCAGGGGACAGGGGGACACTGAAGCTTTCTTT. Its protein product is CASRGQGDTEAFF. The chain has TRBV5-4 and TRBJ1-1; 11 nucleotides align to TRBD1. Germline V gene sequence: CDR1 SGHNT, CDR2 YYREEE (reference sequence). This CDR3 has 13 amino acids. Trimming at V came to 5 bases and at J to 3 bases, leaving 0 bases not matched to a gene.

V and J are TRBV7-9 and TRBJ2-5; D may correspond to TRBD1 or TRBD2 (7 bases each). Germline V CDR1 and CDR2: SEHNR, FQNEAQ (reference sequence). Between the trimmed V and J ends, which lost 7 bases and 4 bases, there was a span of 19 bases. The CDR3 length is 15 residues. CDR3 sequence: CASTFFQGGRETQYF. CDR3 nucleotides: TGTGCCAGCACCTTCTTCCAGGGGGGGAGAGAGACCCAGTACTTC.

The chain links TRBV4-3 to TRBJ1-5; 7 bases align to TRBD1. V lost 0 bases, J lost 7 bases, and 9 bases stayed unmatched. Germline lookup yields CDR1 LGHNA and CDR2 YSLEER. This CDR3 has 16 amino acids. CDR3 amino acids: CASSQEVSGGFQPQHF. CDR3 nucleotides: TGCGCCAGCAGCCAAGAGGTGTCAGGGGGATTCCAGCCCCAGCATTTT.